A single TCR beta chain is shown here with its context. Its antigen is as yet unknown. Assay used: immunoSEQ multiplex PCR; TCRdb lists only in-frame clones, some missing. The sample lists some 180,000 clones, 90% to 95% occurring once. These data come from a study of T cell responses to AZD1222 COVID-19 vaccine. Study outcomes and limitations: Within unmutated variant regions lay the reported targets of nearly half of spike-specific TCRs. The peak T cell response came first, and repertoires were sampled only after it. Females made up more of the donors, who were largely white British, and clonal diversity may have come out too low. Spike-wide vaccine-associated CD4 TCRs dominated at 160-218 and 743-854.

The sequence derives from an adult who received the MenACWY meningococcal vaccine as a control. The source was peripheral blood, collected 28 days after the second dose of the MenACWY control vaccine.

The CDR3 is CASSTGQNTEAFF. Here the CDR3 DNA reads TGTGCCAGCAGCACGGGACAGAACACTGAAGCTTTCTTT. This chain connects TRBV5-4 to TRBJ1-1; tentatively, D is TRBD1 (6 bases). The CDR3 has 13 residues. Germline assignment: CDR1 SGHNT and CDR2 YYREEE (reference sequence). V was pared by 4 bases and J by 1 base, with 8 bases between.